The 10 T cell receptor beta chains listed next were all sequenced from one sample in a study of response to subunit inactivated influenza vaccine. TCRdb itself ran the RT-PCR reads through MiXCR, one entry per CDR3 protein. Among 650,000 to 800,000 distinct CDR3 sequences listed, roughly 14% were seen once. Sequencing used PBMCs from blood, obtained 14 days before vaccination. The receptor set was obtained from a man between 50 and 59 years old who received an inactivated influenza vaccine.

The V call is TRBV6-1, the J call TRBJ1-4; 8 bases map to TRBD1. CDR3 size: 14 residues. Trimming took 6 bases from V and 0 from J; bases not matched to a gene: 0. Per germline, CDR1 MNHNS and CDR2 SASEGT. The CDR3 DNA sequence: TGTGCCAGCAGGACAGGGGCAACTAATGAAAAACTGTTTTTT. It encodes CASRTGATNEKLFF.

This clonotype was seen more than once but under ten times. The chain carries TRBV11-2 and TRBJ1-2; TRBD1 matches at 8 bases. Losses at the gene ends were 1 base for V and 7 bases for J; bases not matched to a gene: 5. The CDR3 totals 14 residues. CDR1 and CDR2 (germline): SGHAT, FQNNGV. The CDR3 reads CASSLAGGAVGYTF. The CDR3 DNA reads as TGTGCCAGCAGCTTAGCAGGGGGCGCGGTTGGCTACACCTTC.

This clonotype has more than one count but fewer than ten. The chain recombines TRBV10-3 with TRBJ2-5; D ambiguous. The CDR3 has 13 residues. The V gene lost 4 bases and the J gene lost 5 bases, with 11 bases spanning the gap. Germline values: CDR1 ENHRY, CDR2 SYGVKD. CDR3 in amino acids: CAISAASGETQYF. CDR3 in DNA: TGTGCCATCAGTGCGGCTAGTGGGGAGACCCAGTACTTC.

J is TRBJ2-1 and V is TRBV5-1; D gene ambiguous. V lost 3 bases to trimming and J lost 9 bases, with 10 bases between them. Germline V gene sequence: CDR1 SGHRS, CDR2 YFSETQ. The CDR3 spans 12 residues. The CDR3 loop is CASSYGRSEQFF. The CDR3 DNA reads TGCGCCAGCAGCTATGGAAGGAGTGAGCAGTTCTTC.

The chain carries TRBV27 and TRBJ2-7, with D possibly being TRBD2 (6 bases). Trimming left V 0 bases short and J 2 bases short, with 11 bases between. The CDR3 totals 15 residues. Germline CDR1 MNHEY, CDR2 SMNVEV (reference sequence). CDR3 DNA: TGTGCCAGCAGTTTATCGTGGAGGGGACCCTACGAGCAGTACTTC. It codes for CASSLSWRGPYEQYF.

This clonotype has ten or more counts. V usage is TRBV30 and J usage is TRBJ2-1; 7 positions match TRBD2. V lost 3 bases and J lost 5; bases outside the gene matches: 7. The CDR3 sequence is 14 residues long. CDR1 is GTSNPN and CDR2 is SVGIG in the germline V gene (reference sequence). For the CDR3, the DNA is TGTGCCTGGAGCCCGGGACTACCGAACAATGAGCAGTTCTTC. It codes for CAWSPGLPNNEQFF.

This clonotype appeared a few times. The genes are TRBV28 and TRBJ1-2; D is undetermined. Trimming removed 4 bases from V and 8 bases from J, with 8 bases in between. The CDR3 has 11 amino acids. Germline V gene data show CDR1 as MDHEN and CDR2 as SYDVKM. CDR3: CASSSGMGYTF. CDR3 nucleotide sequence: TGTGCCAGCAGTTCCGGGATGGGCTACACCTTC.

Here the CDR3 reads CASSLTLSWSGQGINQETQYF. The CDR3 DNA sequence: TGTGCCAGCAGTTTAACCTTAAGTTGGTCGGGACAGGGGATCAACCAAGAGACCCAGTACTTC. The chain has TRBV28 and TRBJ2-5, with TRBD1 matching over 10 bases. J was trimmed by 0 bases and V by 2 bases; bases with no gene match: 18. Per the germline V gene, CDR1 is MDHEN and CDR2 is SYDVKM. This CDR3 comprises 21 residues.

There are a few counts of this clonotype. The CDR3, as DNA: TGTGCCAGCAGACCTCGGACGGAAACCTACGAGCAGTACTTC. Translated: CASRPRTETYEQYF. This sequence joins TRBV5-5 and TRBJ2-7; the D is unclear. Germline V CDR1 and CDR2: SGHKS, YYEKEE (reference sequence). V was cut by 5 bases and J by 2 bases, with 14 bases left in between. The CDR3 loop spans 14 amino acids.

This clonotype was observed a handful of times. The chain combines TRBV5-1 with TRBJ2-5; 8 nucleotides align to TRBD2. Germline CDR1 reads SGHRS; CDR2 reads YFSETQ. The CDR3 is made up of 16 amino acids. Trimming at V came to 5 bases and at J to 5 bases, leaving 14 bases not matched to a gene. CDR3 nucleotide sequence: TGCGCCAGCAGTCGTGGTAGTAGCGGGACGCGGGAGACCCAGTACTTC. Protein product: CASSRGSSGTRETQYF.